This T cell receptor (beta chain) stems from a study of PD-L1 blockade in urothelial cancer (TCRdb year 2017). A note on the overall study: All patients started therapy around 2014 and received atezolizumab 1,200 mg intravenously every 3 weeks. About 90% of the roughly 29 patients were males with bladder-origin urothelial cancer, and about 65% of the 29 reported a prior smoking history. An ECOG performance status of 0 or 1 was recorded for the patients, and 0 to 3 prior chemotherapy regimens had been received by the patients. Blood samples were analyzed at 3 weeks after treatment start (second dose) and at 6 weeks after treatment start. Blood samples yielded a median of approximately 150,000 T cells and more than 75,000 unique TCRs, with median clonality roughly 0.085. The study was an exploratory multi-omic analysis of somatic, immune and clinical correlates of response to PD-L1 blockade with atezolizumab in urothelial cancer. Pretreatment tumor samples, along with matched peripheral blood serially collected before and after atezolizumab treatment, were subjected to TCR sequencing. Durable clinical benefit was defined as progression-free survival longer than 6 months, and TCR features were also tested against progression-free and overall survival. In the same patients who had TCR sequencing, pretreatment tumors also underwent whole exome sequencing and RNA sequencing. Eight to ten patients achieved durable clinical benefit and 20 did not. Approximately 30 patients had pretreatment blood TCR-seq, about 25 had at least one posttreatment blood collection, and about 25 had tumor TCR-seq. The paper's findings and limits, for the study overall: Improved progression-free and overall survival was associated with having pretreatment peripheral blood TCR clonality below the median. Small sample size (n ≈ 30) and many exploratory analyses mean the results are intended to be hypothesis-generating. Greater expansion of tumor-associated TCR clones in peripheral blood 3 weeks after the start of treatment was observed in patients with durable benefit (n ≈ 20, p = 0.022).

The CDR3, from cysteine to phenylalanine, totals 12 residues. Only the CDR3 DNA stays, 36 bases, in frame from base 1. CDR1 and CDR2 (GTSNPN, SVGIG) derive from the germline V gene (reference sequence). The junction carries 9 bases between V and J, which are trimmed by 3 bases and 6 bases respectively. This clone appeared a single time. Its antigen target is currently unknown. No qualities accompany the bases; no much larger clone lies one base away. Synthetic TCR analog templates were spiked into each PCR so that absolute template abundance could be estimated from read counts. The immunoSEQ assay used bias-controlled V and J gene primers to amplify TCRbeta CDR3 regions from genomic DNA. Rearranged TCRbeta segments were sequenced at approximately 20X coverage. In the paper's pipeline: Sequencing errors were corrected by clustering and CDR3s were annotated against IMGT to assign V, D and J genes. Out-of-frame and stop-codon sequences were excluded, and only productive TCRbeta rearrangements were used in downstream analyses. Clonality was calculated as one minus the Shannon entropy normalized by the log of the number of unique productive sequences. Clones differing between time points or between blood and tumor were identified by Fisher's exact test with Benjamini-Hochberg correction at adjusted p below 0.01. This is the immuneACCESS table as TCRdb keeps it, with only in-frame sequences that have V and J called. A part of the clones is gone; compared with another copy, unresolved V genes explain less than half, and the rest is unexplained. The DNA gave D and trimming, while V, J and clone size come from that table. The sample records tens of thousands of clones, roughly 89% of which are singletons. 1.5% to 2% of the sample is held by the ten biggest clonotypes.

Sample time point, as interpreted from the label and publication: pretreatment peripheral blood. The cohort comprised roughly 30 patients with locally advanced or metastatic urothelial carcinoma treated at Memorial Sloan Kettering on a trial protocol. Peripheral blood mononuclear cells were collected pretreatment and during treatment, with between 1 and 8 total time points per patient. The Qiagen DNeasy Blood extraction kit was used to purify genomic DNA from total PBMCs and from tumor samples. PBMCs were collected pretreatment and during treatment, and were isolated and stored as previously described.

This sequence originates from a man between 60 and 75 years old with urothelial cancer. Recombination connected TRBV30 to TRBJ1-5; no D gene is confidently identified. The sample was PBMCs, taken around atezolizumab (anti-PD-L1) treatment. The DNA reads as follows: TGTGCCTGGAGCAGGTTTCCTCAGCCCCAGCATTTT. Its coded protein is CAWSRFPQPQHF.